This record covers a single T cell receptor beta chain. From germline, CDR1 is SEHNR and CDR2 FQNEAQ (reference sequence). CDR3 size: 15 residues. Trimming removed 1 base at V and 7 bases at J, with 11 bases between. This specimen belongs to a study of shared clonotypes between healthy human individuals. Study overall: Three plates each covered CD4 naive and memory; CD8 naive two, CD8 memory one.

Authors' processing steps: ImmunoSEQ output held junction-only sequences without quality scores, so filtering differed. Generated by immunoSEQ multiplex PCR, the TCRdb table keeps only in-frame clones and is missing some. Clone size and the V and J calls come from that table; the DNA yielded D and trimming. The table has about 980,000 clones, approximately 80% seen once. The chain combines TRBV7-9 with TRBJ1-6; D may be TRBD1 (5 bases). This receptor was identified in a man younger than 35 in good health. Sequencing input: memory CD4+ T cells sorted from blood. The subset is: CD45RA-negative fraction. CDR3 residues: CASSLETERNSPLHF. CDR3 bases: TGTGCCAGCAGCTTAGAGACAGAACGAAATTCACCCCTCCACTTT.